This note documents a single TCR beta chain sequence. This CDR3 is built from 13 residues. Germline V gives CDR1 MNHNY, CDR2 SVGAGI (reference sequence). The V gene lost 1 base and the J gene lost 0 bases, with 4 bases spanning the gap. This sample was included in a study of control samples from healthy donors and cancer patients. Profiled with immunoSEQ multiplex PCR; TCRdb holds only in-frame clones, not every one. The table lists over 60,000 clones, approximately 90% of them singletons. Source material: PBMCs. The chain joins TRBV6-6 to TRBJ2-7; no clear D. This receptor was taken from a woman aged 55-69 years with head and neck cancer. The CDR3, as DNA: TGTGCCAGCAGTTACTATAGCTCCTACGAGCAGTACTTC. It encodes CASSYYSSYEQYF.